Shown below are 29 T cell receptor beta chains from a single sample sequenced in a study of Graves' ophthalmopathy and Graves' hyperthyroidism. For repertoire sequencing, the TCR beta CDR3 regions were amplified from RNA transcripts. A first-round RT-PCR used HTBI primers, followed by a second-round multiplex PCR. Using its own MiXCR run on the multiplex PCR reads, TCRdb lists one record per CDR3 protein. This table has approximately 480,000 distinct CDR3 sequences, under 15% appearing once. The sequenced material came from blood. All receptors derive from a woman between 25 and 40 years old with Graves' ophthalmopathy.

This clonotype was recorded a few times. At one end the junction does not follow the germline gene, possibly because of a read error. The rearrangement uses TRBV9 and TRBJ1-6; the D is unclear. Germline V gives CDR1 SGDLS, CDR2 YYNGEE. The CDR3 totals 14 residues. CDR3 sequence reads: CASSVGAVNSHLHF. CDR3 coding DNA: TGTGCCAGCAGCGTAGGGGCTGTAAATTCACACCTCCACTTT.

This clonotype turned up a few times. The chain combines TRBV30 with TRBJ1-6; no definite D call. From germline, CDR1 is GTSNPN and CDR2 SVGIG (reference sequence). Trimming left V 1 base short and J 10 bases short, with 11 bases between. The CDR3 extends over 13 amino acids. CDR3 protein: CAWSALNGSPLHF. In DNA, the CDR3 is TGTGCCTGGAGTGCCCTTAACGGATCACCCCTCCACTTT.

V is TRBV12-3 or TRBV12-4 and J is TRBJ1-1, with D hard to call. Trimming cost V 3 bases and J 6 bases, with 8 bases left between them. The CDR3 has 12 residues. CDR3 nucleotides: TGTGCCAGCAGTTTTGCCCACTCTGAAGCTTTCTTT. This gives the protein CASSFAHSEAFF.

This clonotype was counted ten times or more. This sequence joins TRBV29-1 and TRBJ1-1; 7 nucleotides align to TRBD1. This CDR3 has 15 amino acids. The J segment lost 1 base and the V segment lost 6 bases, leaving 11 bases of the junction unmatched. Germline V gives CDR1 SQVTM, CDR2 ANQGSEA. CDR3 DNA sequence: TGCAGCGTGGGCAGATTGGGACAGACGAACACTGAAGCTTTCTTT. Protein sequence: CSVGRLGQTNTEAFF.

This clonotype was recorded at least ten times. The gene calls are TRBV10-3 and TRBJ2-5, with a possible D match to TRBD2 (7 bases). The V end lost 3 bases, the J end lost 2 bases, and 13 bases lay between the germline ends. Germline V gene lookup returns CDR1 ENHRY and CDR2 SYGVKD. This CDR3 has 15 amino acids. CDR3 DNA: TGTGCCATCAGTGAAAGGGGGGGGGAACAAGAGACCCAGTACTTC. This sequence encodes CAISERGGEQETQYF.

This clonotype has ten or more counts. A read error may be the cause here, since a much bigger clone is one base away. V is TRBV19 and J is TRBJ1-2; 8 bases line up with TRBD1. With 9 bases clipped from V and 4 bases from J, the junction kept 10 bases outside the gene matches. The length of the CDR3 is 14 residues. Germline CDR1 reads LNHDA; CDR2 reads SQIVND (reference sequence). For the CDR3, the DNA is TGTGCCAGCGCCACTAGTGACAGGGGCTATGGCTACACCTTC. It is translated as CASATSDRGYGYTF. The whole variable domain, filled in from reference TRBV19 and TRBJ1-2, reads DGGITQSPKYLFRKEGQNVTLSCEQNLNHDAMYWYRQDPGQGLRLIYYSQIVNDFQKGDIAEGYSVSREKKESFPLTVTSAQKNPTAFYLCASATSDRGYGYTFGSGTRLTVV.

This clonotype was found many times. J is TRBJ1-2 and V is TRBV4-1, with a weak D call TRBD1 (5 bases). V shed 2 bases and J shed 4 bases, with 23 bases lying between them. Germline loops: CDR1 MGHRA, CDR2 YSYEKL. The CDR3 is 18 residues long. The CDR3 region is CASSQWVPGPLRVYGYTF. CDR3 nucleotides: TGCGCCAGCAGCCAATGGGTACCGGGGCCGCTTAGAGTCTATGGCTACACCTTC.

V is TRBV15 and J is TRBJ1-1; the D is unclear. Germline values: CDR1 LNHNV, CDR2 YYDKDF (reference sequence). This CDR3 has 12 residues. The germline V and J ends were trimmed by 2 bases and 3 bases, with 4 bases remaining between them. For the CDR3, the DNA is TGTGCCACCAGCAGAACTTACACTGAAGCTTTCTTT. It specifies CATSRTYTEAFF.

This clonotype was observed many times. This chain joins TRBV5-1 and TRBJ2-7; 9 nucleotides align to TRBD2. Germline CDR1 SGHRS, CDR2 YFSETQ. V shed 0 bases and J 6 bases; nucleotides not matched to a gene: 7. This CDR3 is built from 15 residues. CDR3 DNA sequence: TGCGCCAGCAGCTTGGCCGGGACTAGCTTCAGCGAGCAGTACTTC. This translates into CASSLAGTSFSEQYF.

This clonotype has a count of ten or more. The CDR3 region has the DNA TGCAGTGCTAGACACGAACAGGGAACCGAGGCCAAAAACATTCAGTACTTC. Its translation is CSARHEQGTEAKNIQYF. The chain joins TRBV20-1 to TRBJ2-4, with D perhaps TRBD1 (6 bases). V was trimmed by 2 bases and J by 1 base, leaving 18 bases between them. The germline V gene encodes CDR1 DFQATT and CDR2 SNEGSKA (reference sequence). The CDR3 is 17 residues long.

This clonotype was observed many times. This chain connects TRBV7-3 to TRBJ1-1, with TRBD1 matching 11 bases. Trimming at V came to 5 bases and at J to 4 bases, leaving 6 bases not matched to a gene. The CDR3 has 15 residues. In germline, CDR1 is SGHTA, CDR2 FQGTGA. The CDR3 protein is CASSADRGRSTEAFF. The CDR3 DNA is TGTGCCAGCAGCGCGGACAGGGGGCGGAGCACTGAAGCTTTCTTT.

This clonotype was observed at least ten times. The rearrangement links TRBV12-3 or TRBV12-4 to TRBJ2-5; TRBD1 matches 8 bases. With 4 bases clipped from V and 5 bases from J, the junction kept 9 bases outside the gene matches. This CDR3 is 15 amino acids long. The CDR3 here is CASSSTGQAGETQYF. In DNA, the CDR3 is TGTGCCAGCAGTTCCACGGGACAGGCCGGGGAGACCCAGTACTTC.

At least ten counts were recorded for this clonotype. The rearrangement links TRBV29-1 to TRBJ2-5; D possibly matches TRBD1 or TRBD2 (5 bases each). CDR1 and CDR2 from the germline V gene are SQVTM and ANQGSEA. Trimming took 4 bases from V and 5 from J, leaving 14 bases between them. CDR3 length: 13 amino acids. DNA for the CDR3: TGCAGCGTTGTTGGGGGAGTAAGGGAGACCCAGTACTTC. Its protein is CSVVGGVRETQYF.

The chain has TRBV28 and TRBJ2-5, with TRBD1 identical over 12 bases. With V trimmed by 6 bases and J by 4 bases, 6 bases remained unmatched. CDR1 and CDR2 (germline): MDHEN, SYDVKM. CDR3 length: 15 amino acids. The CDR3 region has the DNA TGTGCCAGCAGCCGGGGACAGGGGGCCGGAGAGACCCAGTACTTC. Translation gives CASSRGQGAGETQYF. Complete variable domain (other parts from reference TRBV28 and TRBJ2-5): DVKVTQSSRYLVKRTGEKVFLECVQDMDHENMFWYRQDPGLGLRLIYFSYDVKMKEKGDIPEGYSVSREKKERFSLILESASTNQTSMYLCASSRGQGAGETQYFGPGTRLLVL.

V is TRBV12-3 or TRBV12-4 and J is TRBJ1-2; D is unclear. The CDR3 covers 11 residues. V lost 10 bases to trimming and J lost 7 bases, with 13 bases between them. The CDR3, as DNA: TGTGCCATCAGCCAGTGTACTGGCTACACCTTC. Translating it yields CAISQCTGYTF.

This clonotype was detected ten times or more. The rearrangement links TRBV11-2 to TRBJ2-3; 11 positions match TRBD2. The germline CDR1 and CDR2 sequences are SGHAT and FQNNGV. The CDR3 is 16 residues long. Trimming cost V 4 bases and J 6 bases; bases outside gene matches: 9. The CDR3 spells CASSSLLAGGRDTQYF. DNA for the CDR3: TGTGCCAGCAGCTCCCTCCTAGCGGGGGGCAGGGATACGCAGTATTTT.

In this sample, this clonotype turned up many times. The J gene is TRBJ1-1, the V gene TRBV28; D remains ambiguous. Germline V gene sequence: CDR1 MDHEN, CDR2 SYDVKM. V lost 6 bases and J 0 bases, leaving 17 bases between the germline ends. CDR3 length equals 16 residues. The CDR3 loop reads CASSPVAGHLNTEAFF. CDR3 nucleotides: TGTGCCAGCAGCCCCGTCGCAGGCCACTTGAACACTGAAGCTTTCTTT.

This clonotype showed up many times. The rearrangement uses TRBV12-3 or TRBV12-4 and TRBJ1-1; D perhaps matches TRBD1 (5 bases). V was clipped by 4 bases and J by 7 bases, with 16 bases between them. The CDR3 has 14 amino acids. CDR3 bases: TGTGCCAGCAGTTCTCCGGGGCAAAAAATTGAAGCTTTCTTT. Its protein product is CASSSPGQKIEAFF.

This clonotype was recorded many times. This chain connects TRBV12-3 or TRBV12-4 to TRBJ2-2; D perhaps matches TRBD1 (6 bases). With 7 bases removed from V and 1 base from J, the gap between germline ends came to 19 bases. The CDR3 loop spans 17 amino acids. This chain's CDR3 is CASNPPPWDKNTGELFF. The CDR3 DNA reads TGTGCCAGCAACCCGCCTCCCTGGGACAAGAACACCGGGGAGCTGTTTTTT.

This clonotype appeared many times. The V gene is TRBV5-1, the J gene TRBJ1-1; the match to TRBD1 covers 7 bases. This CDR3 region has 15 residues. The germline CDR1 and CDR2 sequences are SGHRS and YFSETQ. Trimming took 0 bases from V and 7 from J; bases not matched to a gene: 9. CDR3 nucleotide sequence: TGCGCCAGCAGCTTGGGGCCGGGACAGCCCTTTGAAGCTTTCTTT. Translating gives CASSLGPGQPFEAFF.

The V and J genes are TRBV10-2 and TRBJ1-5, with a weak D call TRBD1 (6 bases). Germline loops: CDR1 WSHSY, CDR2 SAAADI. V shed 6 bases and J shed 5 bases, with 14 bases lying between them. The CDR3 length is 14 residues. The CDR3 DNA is TGCGCCAGCAGGGCGGACAGTTATTATCAGCCCCAGCATTTT. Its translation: CASRADSYYQPQHF.

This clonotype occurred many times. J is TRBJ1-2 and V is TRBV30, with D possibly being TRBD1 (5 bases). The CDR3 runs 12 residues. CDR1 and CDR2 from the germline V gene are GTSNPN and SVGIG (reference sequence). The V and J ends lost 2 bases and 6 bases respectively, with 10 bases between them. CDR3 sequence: CAWSRGVDGYTF. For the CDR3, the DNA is TGTGCCTGGAGTCGGGGGGTCGATGGCTACACCTTC.

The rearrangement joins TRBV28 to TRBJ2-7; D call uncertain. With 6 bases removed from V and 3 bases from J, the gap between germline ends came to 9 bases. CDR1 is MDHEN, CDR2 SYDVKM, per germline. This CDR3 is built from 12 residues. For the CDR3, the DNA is TGTGCCAGCAGGCTTACGGACTACGAGCAGTACTTC. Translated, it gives CASRLTDYEQYF.

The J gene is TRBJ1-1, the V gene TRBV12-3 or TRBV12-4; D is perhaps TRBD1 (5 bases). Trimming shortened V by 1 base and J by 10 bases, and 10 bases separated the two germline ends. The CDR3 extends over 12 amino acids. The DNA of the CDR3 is TGTGCCAGCAGTTTAGGCGCAGGGAGAGCTTTCTTT. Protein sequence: CASSLGAGRAFF.

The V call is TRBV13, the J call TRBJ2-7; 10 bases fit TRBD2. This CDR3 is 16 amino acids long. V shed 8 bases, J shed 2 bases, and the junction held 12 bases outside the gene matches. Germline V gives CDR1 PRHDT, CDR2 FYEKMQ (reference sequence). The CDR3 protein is CASCPAGGRKPYEQYF. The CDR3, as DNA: TGTGCCAGCTGTCCAGCGGGAGGGCGAAAACCCTACGAGCAGTACTTC.

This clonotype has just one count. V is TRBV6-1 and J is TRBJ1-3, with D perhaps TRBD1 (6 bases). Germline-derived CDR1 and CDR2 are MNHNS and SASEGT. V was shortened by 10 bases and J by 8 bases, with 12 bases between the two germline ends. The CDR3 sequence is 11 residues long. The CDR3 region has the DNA TGTGCCACTGGGAAGGGGGACACCATATATTTT. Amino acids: CATGKGDTIYF.

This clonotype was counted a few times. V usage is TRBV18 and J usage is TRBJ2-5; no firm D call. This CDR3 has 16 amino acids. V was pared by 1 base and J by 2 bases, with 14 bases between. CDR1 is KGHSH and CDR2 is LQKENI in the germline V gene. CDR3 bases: TGTGCCAGCTCACCACGGATGGGCGCTCGGCAAGAGACCCAGTACTTC. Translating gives CASSPRMGARQETQYF.

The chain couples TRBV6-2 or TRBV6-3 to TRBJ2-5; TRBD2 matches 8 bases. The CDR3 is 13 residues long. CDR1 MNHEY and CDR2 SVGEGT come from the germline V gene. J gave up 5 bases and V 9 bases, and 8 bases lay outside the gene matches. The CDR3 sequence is CASTRTSWETQYF. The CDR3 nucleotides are TGTGCCAGTACAAGGACTAGCTGGGAGACCCAGTACTTC.

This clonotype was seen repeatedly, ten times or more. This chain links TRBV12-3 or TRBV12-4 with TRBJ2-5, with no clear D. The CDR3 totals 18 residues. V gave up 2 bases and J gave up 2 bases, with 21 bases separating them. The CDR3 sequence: CASSLWVPIRRRQETQYF. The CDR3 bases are TGTGCCAGCAGTTTATGGGTCCCCATCAGACGCCGGCAAGAGACCCAGTACTTC.